Reported below is one TCR beta chain. Its matching antigen is unknown. MiXCR was run by TCRdb on the 5' RACE reads, yielding one entry per CDR3 protein. The sample carries hundreds of thousands of distinct CDR3 sequences, around 27% recorded once. CDR3 size: 11 residues. Germline V lookup: CDR1 SQVTM, CDR2 ANQGSEA. The V and J ends lost 3 bases and 0 bases respectively, with 2 bases between them. These data originate in a study of T-cell memory formation after mild COVID-19. Study observations and caveats: Still unconfirmed is whether the second-wave clones peaking on day 37 recognized SARS-CoV-2.

This rearrangement joins TRBV29-1 to TRBJ1-1, with D unresolved. Sequencing was done on a sample of PBMCs or a T cell subset sorted from them (not recorded which). The TCR comes from an adult woman who had mild COVID-19 (a few samples of this study predate the infection). Cell type and time point are not known. The CDR3 coding sequence is TGCAGCGTTGAGATGAACACTGAAGCTTTCTTT. Translating it yields CSVEMNTEAFF.